These 17 T cell receptor beta chains came from one sample sequenced in a study of cytomegalovirus exposure and HLA in healthy donors. This PCR relied on a set of 60 Vbeta primers and 13 Jbeta primers. The protocol was immunoSEQ multiplex PCR, while the TCRdb copy is restricted to in-frame clones and leaves out a portion. Of fewer than 150,000 clones listed, about four fifths were seen once; the top ten hold about 3.9%. The sequenced material came from PBMCs. All receptors derive from a man aged 35-49 years in good health and CMV-seropositive.

This clone is a singleton in its sample. The genes are TRBV10-3 and TRBJ1-2, with a tentative D call TRBD1 (6 bases). CDR1 ENHRY and CDR2 SYGVKD come from the germline V gene. Trimming left V 6 bases short and J 0 bases short, with 17 bases between. The CDR3 has 16 amino acids. The CDR3 coding sequence is TGTGCCATCAGAGTTACAGGGATGAAAGCTAACTATGGCTACACCTTC. Protein sequence: CAIRVTGMKANYGYTF.

V is TRBV19 and J is TRBJ2-7; TRBD2 might be the D (6 bases). CDR3 size: 12 residues. The germline CDR1 and CDR2 sequences are LNHDA and SQIVND (reference sequence). V lost 6 bases to trimming and J lost 3 bases, with 9 bases between them. CDR3 loop: CASRRGFYEQYF. CDR3 nucleotides: TGTGCCAGTAGACGGGGGTTCTACGAGCAGTACTTC.

V usage is TRBV10-3 and J usage is TRBJ1-3; 7 nucleotides align to TRBD1. The CDR3 length is 14 residues. V was pared by 4 bases and J by 8 bases, with 8 bases of the junction left unmatched. CDR1 and CDR2 (germline): ENHRY, SYGVKD. The CDR3 loop is CAISALTGIDTIYF. CDR3 nucleotide sequence: TGTGCCATCAGTGCATTGACAGGGATCGACACCATATATTTT.

CDR3 region: CASSRGQQKTLSYEQYF. In DNA, the CDR3 is TGTGCCAGTAGTAGGGGACAGCAGAAAACCCTCTCCTACGAGCAGTACTTC. The chain combines TRBV19 with TRBJ2-7; 7 bases agree with TRBD1. V was pared by 4 bases and J by 0 bases, with 12 bases of the junction left unmatched. Per the germline V gene, CDR1 is LNHDA and CDR2 is SQIVND (reference sequence). The CDR3 is made up of 17 amino acids.

This chain links TRBV12-5 with TRBJ2-7; D possibly corresponds to TRBD2 (5 bases). The CDR3 length is 12 residues. Germline loops: CDR1 LGHNT, CDR2 FRNRAP. Trimming took 3 bases from V and 9 from J, leaving 12 bases between them. The CDR3 loop reads CASGFVSGGQYF. The CDR3 DNA reads TGTGCTAGTGGTTTCGTTTCAGGAGGGCAGTACTTC.

The CDR3 DNA reads TGTGCCAGCAGCCCCCGGACAGGGGGTGAAGCTTTCTTT. Translation: CASSPRTGGEAFF. V is TRBV9 and J is TRBJ1-1, with 10 bases lining up with TRBD1. The germline CDR1 and CDR2 sequences are SGDLS and YYNGEE. Germline trimming cut 4 bases from V and 7 bases from J; bases unmatched to any gene: 4. The CDR3 runs 13 residues. Full variable domain (rest looked up from reference TRBV9 and TRBJ1-1): DSGVTQTPKHLITATGQRVTLRCSPRSGDLSVYWYQQSLDQGLQFLIQYYNGEERAKGNILERFSAQQFPDLHSELNLSSLELGDSALYFCASSPRTGGEAFFGQGTRLTVV.

The genes are TRBV25-1 and TRBJ2-7; D is possibly TRBD2 (6 bases). The V and J ends lost 1 base and 6 bases respectively, with 16 bases between them. The CDR3 contains 15 residues. The V gene's germline CDR1 is MGHDK and CDR2 SYGVNS. CDR3 bases: TGTGCCAGCAGTGAATCGGGGGTAAAGCTGGGCGAGCAGTACTTC. It specifies CASSESGVKLGEQYF.

The CDR3 sequence: CAWSPGQGADEQYF. The CDR3 region has the DNA TGTGCCTGGAGTCCTGGACAGGGGGCAGATGAGCAGTACTTC. The chain employs TRBV30 and TRBJ2-7, with TRBD1 identical over 11 bases. Germline lookup yields CDR1 GTSNPN and CDR2 SVGIG (reference sequence). The CDR3 is 14 amino acids. With 2 bases clipped from V and 7 bases from J, the junction kept 7 bases outside the gene matches.

This clone has a single count. The V and J genes are TRBV12-5 and TRBJ1-2; no firm D call. The CDR3 is made up of 13 amino acids. Between the trimmed V and J ends, which lost 8 bases and 4 bases, there was a span of 14 bases. CDR1 and CDR2 from the germline V gene are LGHNT and FRNRAP. Here the CDR3 reads CASSTTTAYGYTF. Written as DNA, the CDR3 is TGTGCTAGTTCCACTACAACGGCCTATGGCTACACCTTC.

This chain connects TRBV11-2 to TRBJ2-5; 7 nucleotides agree with TRBD1. The CDR3 contains 16 residues. Trimming removed 7 bases from V and 0 bases from J; junction bases left unmatched: 11. Germline V gene sequence: CDR1 SGHAT, CDR2 FQNNGV. The CDR3 DNA is TGTGCCAGCACCAGGGGGACGGGTCGGAACCAAGAGACCCAGTACTTC. It is translated as CASTRGTGRNQETQYF.

The rearrangement joins TRBV9 to TRBJ2-3; TRBD2 aligns across 15 bases. V lost 0 bases to trimming and J lost 6 bases; unmatched junction nucleotides: 5. Germline CDR1 is SGDLS and CDR2 is YYNGEE. The length of the CDR3 is 17 residues. The DNA for the CDR3 is TGTGCCAGCAGCGTAGGGGGACTAGCGGGAGGAAAGGATACGCAGTATTTT. Its protein is CASSVGGLAGGKDTQYF.

The V and J genes are TRBV9 and TRBJ1-2, with 7 bases matching TRBD1. Germline V gives CDR1 SGDLS, CDR2 YYNGEE. Trimming cost V 0 bases and J 0 bases; bases outside gene matches: 5. The CDR3 extends over 16 amino acids. In DNA form, the CDR3 reads TGTGCCAGCAGCGTAGCTTCGGACAGGACTAACTATGGCTACACCTTC. It translates to CASSVASDRTNYGYTF. Using reference TRBV9 and TRBJ1-2 for the parts outside the CDR3, the full variable domain is DSGVTQTPKHLITATGQRVTLRCSPRSGDLSVYWYQQSLDQGLQFLIQYYNGEERAKGNILERFSAQQFPDLHSELNLSSLELGDSALYFCASSVASDRTNYGYTFGSGTRLTVV.

This clone has a single count. The rearrangement links TRBV30 to TRBJ2-1, with 15 nucleotides matching TRBD2. The CDR3 covers 19 residues. The germline V gene encodes CDR1 GTSNPN and CDR2 SVGIG (reference sequence). Trimming at V came to 0 bases and at J to 2 bases, leaving 8 bases not matched to a gene. For the CDR3, the DNA is TGTGCCTGGAGTGTATGGACTAGCGGGGGGGGTAGGGCCTACAATGAGCAGTTCTTC. This sequence encodes CAWSVWTSGGGRAYNEQFF.

V gene TRBV5-1 combines with J gene TRBJ2-1, with TRBD2 matching 9 bases. CDR3 length: 14 amino acids. Germline V lookup: CDR1 SGHRS, CDR2 YFSETQ. V was clipped by 4 bases and J by 9 bases; unmatched bases: 8. The CDR3 here is CASSPGLATAEQFF. The CDR3 nucleotides are TGCGCCAGCAGCCCGGGACTAGCTACCGCTGAGCAGTTCTTC.

This chain joins TRBV7-2 and TRBJ2-5; 9 nucleotides agree with TRBD2. Germline V gene lookup returns CDR1 SGHTA and CDR2 FQGNSA. The CDR3 runs to 14 residues. Losses at the gene ends were 5 bases for V and 2 bases for J; bases not matched to a gene: 3. The DNA of the CDR3 is TGTGCCAGCAGCAAAAGCGGGGGGCAAGAGACCCAGTACTTC. Translation gives CASSKSGGQETQYF. The entire variable domain, with the rest obtained from reference TRBV7-2 and TRBJ2-5, is as follows: GAGVSQSPSNKVTEKGKDVELRCDPISGHTALYWYRQSLGQGLEFLIYFQGNSAPDKSGLPSDRFSAERTGGSVSTLTIQRTQQEDSAVYLCASSKSGGQETQYFGPGTRLLVL.

The chain has TRBV7-6 and TRBJ1-3, with 8 bases matching TRBD1. The CDR3 has 16 residues. V trimming: 2 bases; J trimming: 5 bases; junction bases outside the gene matches: 8. Germline-derived CDR1 and CDR2 are SGHVS and FNYEAQ. DNA of the CDR3: TGTGCCAGCAGCTTATTCAACAGGGGGATGAGAAACACCATATATTTT. It codes for CASSLFNRGMRNTIYF.

The chain is built from TRBV5-4 and TRBJ1-2; 9 positions agree with TRBD1. The V and J ends lost 4 bases and 4 bases, in that order; junction bases with no gene match: 5. CDR1 and CDR2 (germline): SGHNT, YYREEE (reference sequence). CDR3 length equals 14 residues. In DNA, the CDR3 is TGTGCCAGCAGCGACCCGGGACAGGGCTATGGCTACACCTTC. Translating gives CASSDPGQGYGYTF.